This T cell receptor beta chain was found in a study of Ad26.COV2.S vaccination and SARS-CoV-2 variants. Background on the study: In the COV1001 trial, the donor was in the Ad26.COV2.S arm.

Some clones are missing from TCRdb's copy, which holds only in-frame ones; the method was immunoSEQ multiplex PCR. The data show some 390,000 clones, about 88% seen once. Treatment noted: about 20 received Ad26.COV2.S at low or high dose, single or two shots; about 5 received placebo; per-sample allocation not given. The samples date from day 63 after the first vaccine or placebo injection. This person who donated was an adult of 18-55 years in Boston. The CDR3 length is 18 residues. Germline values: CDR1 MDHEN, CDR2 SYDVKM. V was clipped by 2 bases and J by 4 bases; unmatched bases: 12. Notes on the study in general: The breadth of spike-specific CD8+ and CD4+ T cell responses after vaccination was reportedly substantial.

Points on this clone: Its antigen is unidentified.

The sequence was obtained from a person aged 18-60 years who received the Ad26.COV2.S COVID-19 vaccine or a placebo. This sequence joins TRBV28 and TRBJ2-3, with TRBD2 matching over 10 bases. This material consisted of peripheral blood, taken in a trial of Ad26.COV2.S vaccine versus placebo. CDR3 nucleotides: TGTGCCAGCAGTTTAGAAGCGGCTAGCGGGAGTCGGCCAGATACGCAGTATTTT. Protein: CASSLEAASGSRPDTQYF.